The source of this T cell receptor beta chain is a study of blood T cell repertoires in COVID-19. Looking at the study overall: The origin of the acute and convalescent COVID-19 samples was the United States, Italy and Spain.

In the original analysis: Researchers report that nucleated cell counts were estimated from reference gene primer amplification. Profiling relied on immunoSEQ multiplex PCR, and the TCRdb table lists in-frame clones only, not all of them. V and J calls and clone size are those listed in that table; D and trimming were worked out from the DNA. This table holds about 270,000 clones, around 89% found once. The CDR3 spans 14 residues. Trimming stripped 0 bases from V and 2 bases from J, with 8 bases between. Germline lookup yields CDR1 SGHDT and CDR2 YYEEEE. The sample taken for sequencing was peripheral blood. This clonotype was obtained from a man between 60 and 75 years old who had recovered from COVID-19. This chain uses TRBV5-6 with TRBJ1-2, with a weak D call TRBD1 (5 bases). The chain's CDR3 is CASSLAGFNYGYTF. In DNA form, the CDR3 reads TGTGCCAGCAGCTTGGCAGGGTTCAACTATGGCTACACCTTC.